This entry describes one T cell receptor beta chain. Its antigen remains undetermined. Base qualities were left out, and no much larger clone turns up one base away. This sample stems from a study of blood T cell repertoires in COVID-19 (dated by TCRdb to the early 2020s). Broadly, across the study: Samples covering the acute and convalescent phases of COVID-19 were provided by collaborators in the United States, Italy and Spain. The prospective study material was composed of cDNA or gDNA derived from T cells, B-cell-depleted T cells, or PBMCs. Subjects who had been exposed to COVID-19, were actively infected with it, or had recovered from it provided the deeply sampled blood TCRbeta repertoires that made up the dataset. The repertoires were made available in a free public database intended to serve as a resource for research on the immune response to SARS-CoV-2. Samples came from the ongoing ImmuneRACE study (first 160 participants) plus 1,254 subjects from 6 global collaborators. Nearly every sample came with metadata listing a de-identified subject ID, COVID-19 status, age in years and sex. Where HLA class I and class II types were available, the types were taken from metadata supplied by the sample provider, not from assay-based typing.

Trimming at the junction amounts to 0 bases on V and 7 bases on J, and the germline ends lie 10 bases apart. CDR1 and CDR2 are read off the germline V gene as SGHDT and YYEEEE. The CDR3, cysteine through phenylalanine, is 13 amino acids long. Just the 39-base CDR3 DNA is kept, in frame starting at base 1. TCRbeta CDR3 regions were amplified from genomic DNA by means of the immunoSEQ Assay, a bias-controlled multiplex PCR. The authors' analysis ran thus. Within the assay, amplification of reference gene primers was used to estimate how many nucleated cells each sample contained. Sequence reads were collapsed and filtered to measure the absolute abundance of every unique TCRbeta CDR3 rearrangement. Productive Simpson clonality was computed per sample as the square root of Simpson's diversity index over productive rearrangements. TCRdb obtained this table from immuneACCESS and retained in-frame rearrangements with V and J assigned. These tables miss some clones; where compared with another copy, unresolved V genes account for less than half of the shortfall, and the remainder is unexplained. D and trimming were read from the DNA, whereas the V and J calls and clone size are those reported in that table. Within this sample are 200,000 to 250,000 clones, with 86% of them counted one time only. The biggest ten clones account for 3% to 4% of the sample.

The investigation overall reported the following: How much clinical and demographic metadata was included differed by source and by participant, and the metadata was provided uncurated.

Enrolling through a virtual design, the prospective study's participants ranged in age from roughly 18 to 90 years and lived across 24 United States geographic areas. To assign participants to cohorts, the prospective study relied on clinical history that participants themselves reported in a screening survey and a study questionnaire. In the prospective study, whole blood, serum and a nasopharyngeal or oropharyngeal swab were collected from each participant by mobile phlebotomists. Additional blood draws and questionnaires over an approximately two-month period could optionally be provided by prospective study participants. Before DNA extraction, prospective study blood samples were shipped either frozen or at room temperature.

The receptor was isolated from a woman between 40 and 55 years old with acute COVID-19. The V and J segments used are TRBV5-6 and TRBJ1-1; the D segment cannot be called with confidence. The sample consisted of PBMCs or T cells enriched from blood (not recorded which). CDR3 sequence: CASSLGGWGEAFF. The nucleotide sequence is TGTGCCAGCAGCTTGGGAGGGTGGGGTGAAGCTTTCTTT.